Only a few counts were recorded for the clone carrying this T cell receptor beta chain. The antigen remains undetermined. These data are taken from a study of OX40 agonist ivuxolimab in advanced cancers. About the research overall: Dose-escalation patients suffered from hepatocellular carcinoma, melanoma, renal cell or head and neck cancer. Partial responses were achieved by three patients, one with hepatocellular carcinoma and two with cutaneous melanoma. Study-wide results and limits: Among patients with partial responses at 0.1-3.0 mg/kg, clonal expansion was among the lowest. Normalized T-cell clonal expansion was also low in some nonresponders.

The CDR3 loop spans 15 amino acids. Germline V gene lookup returns CDR1 SEHNR and CDR2 FQNEAQ (reference sequence). Between the trimmed V and J ends, which lost 5 bases and 7 bases, there was a span of 20 bases. Some clones are missing from TCRdb's copy, which holds only in-frame ones; the method was immunoSEQ multiplex PCR. The table has about 90,000 clones, under 95% seen once. The clonotype originates from an adult with an advanced solid tumor such as melanoma, head and neck, liver or kidney cancer. The rearrangement links TRBV7-9 to TRBJ1-2; possibly TRBD1 for D (6 bases). Sequencing was performed on CD4+ or CD8+ T cells sorted from blood, taken in a trial of the OX40 agonist ivuxolimab. This CDR3 reads CASSTNTLQGLGYTF. DNA for the CDR3: TGTGCCAGCAGCACAAATACCCTACAGGGACTTGGCTACACCTTC.